This is a list of T cell receptor beta chains from one sample in a study of blood T cell repertoires in COVID-19. Only in-frame clones appear in the TCRdb table, and some are missing; sequencing was by immunoSEQ multiplex PCR. Among 150,000 to 180,000 clones, 75% to 80% were seen once, and the ten largest hold around 1.7%. The sequenced material came from peripheral blood. The source of these receptors is a man at least 80 years old with acute or convalescent COVID-19. CDR3s include the opening cysteine and the closing phenylalanine or tryptophan. The order of the fields is V gene, D gene, clone size, J gene, CDR3 DNA, CDR3 protein. The D gene is left open where the match is weak. Clone sizes are given selectively: once, few, many, or a class where the clone is expanded.

V gene: TRBV5-1
D gene: .
clone size: .
J gene: TRBJ2-1
CDR3 DNA: TGCGCCACCGGGACAACCTACAATGAGCAGTTCTTC
CDR3 protein: CATGTTYNEQFF

V gene: TRBV4-3
D gene: TRBD1
clone size: .
J gene: TRBJ2-3
CDR3 DNA: TGCGCCAGCAGCCCGACAGGGACGGGTACGCAGTATTTT
CDR3 protein: CASSPTGTGTQYF

V gene: TRBV10-2
D gene: TRBD1
clone size: .
J gene: TRBJ2-1
CDR3 DNA: TGCGCCAGCCTCCGGGACAGGGGAATGAATGAGCAGTTCTTC
CDR3 protein: CASLRDRGMNEQFF

V gene: TRBV6-5
D gene: .
clone size: few
J gene: TRBJ1-3
CDR3 DNA: TGTGCCAGCAGCTCATTACGGAGCCCTGGAAACACCATATATTTT
CDR3 protein: CASSSLRSPGNTIYF

V gene: TRBV11-2
D gene: .
clone size: few
J gene: TRBJ1-5
CDR3 DNA: TGTGCCAGCAGCTTAGGGGAGTCTAGGCCCCAGCATTTT
CDR3 protein: CASSLGESRPQHF

V gene: TRBV18
D gene: .
clone size: .
J gene: TRBJ2-1
CDR3 DNA: TGTGCCAGCTCACCACGTGAGGCGGCCTCCTACAATGAGCAGTTCTTC
CDR3 protein: CASSPREAASYNEQFF

V gene: TRBV18
D gene: .
clone size: .
J gene: TRBJ2-1
CDR3 DNA: TGTGCCAGCTCACCCCAGGGAATGGGTATATACAATGAGCAGTTCTTC
CDR3 protein: CASSPQGMGIYNEQFF

V gene: TRBV27
D gene: .
clone size: .
J gene: TRBJ2-2
CDR3 DNA: TGTGCCAGCAAACTTACGGGACTCAACACCGGGGAGCTGTTTTTT
CDR3 protein: CASKLTGLNTGELFF

V gene: TRBV5-1
D gene: .
clone size: .
J gene: TRBJ2-7
CDR3 DNA: TGCGCCAGCAGCTTGGCTGCGGGCCCCTACGAGCAGTACTTC
CDR3 protein: CASSLAAGPYEQYF

V gene: TRBV9
D gene: TRBD2
clone size: .
J gene: TRBJ2-2
CDR3 DNA: TGTGCCAGCAGCGTCGCGGGGGGGGACACCGGGGAGCTGTTTTTT
CDR3 protein: CASSVAGGDTGELFF

V gene: TRBV10-3
D gene: .
clone size: few
J gene: TRBJ2-7
CDR3 DNA: TGTGCCATCGCCGGACGCCTAACCACACCGGGGGAGCAGTACTTC
CDR3 protein: CAIAGRLTTPGEQYF

V gene: TRBV4-1
D gene: .
clone size: once
J gene: TRBJ1-5
CDR3 DNA: TGCGCCAGCAGCCAAGCGCGGGATCGCAATCAGCCCCAGCATTTT
CDR3 protein: CASSQARDRNQPQHF

V gene: TRBV15
D gene: .
clone size: .
J gene: TRBJ2-1
CDR3 DNA: TGTGCCACCAGCAGAGAGAGGTCAACGTCCTACAATGAGCAGTTCTTC
CDR3 protein: CATSRERSTSYNEQFF

V gene: TRBV4-3
D gene: .
clone size: .
J gene: TRBJ1-1
CDR3 DNA: TGCGCCAGCAGCCAAGATTGGGGACATCAGAATACTGAAGCTTTCTTT
CDR3 protein: CASSQDWGHQNTEAFF

V gene: TRBV2
D gene: .
clone size: .
J gene: TRBJ1-1
CDR3 DNA: TGTGCCAGCAGCGCAGACACTGAAGCTTTCTTT
CDR3 protein: CASSADTEAFF

V gene: TRBV7-9
D gene: .
clone size: .
J gene: TRBJ2-2
CDR3 DNA: TGTGCCAGCAGCTCCATCCAGGGTCTCACCGGGGAGCTGTTTTTT
CDR3 protein: CASSSIQGLTGELFF

V gene: TRBV5-4
D gene: .
clone size: .
J gene: TRBJ2-5
CDR3 DNA: TGTGCCAGCAGCTTGGCGGGAGGATGGGGGGCCGAGACCCAGTACTTC
CDR3 protein: CASSLAGGWGAETQYF

V gene: TRBV9
D gene: TRBD2
clone size: .
J gene: TRBJ2-2
CDR3 DNA: TGTGCCAGCACCCCTAGCGGGGGGGCATATACCGGGGAGCTGTTTTTT
CDR3 protein: CASTPSGGAYTGELFF

V gene: TRBV28
D gene: TRBD2
clone size: .
J gene: TRBJ2-3
CDR3 DNA: TGTGCCAGCAGAGAAGGACTAGCGGCGGATACGCAGTATTTT
CDR3 protein: CASREGLAADTQYF

V gene: TRBV7-6
D gene: .
clone size: .
J gene: TRBJ2-2
CDR3 DNA: TGTGCCAGCAGCATAACCGGGACAACCACCGGGGAGCTGTTTTTT
CDR3 protein: CASSITGTTTGELFF

V gene: TRBV5-1
D gene: TRBD1
clone size: .
J gene: TRBJ1-1
CDR3 DNA: TGCGCCAGCAGGCCCGCCCTCTGGGCTGGACAGGGGGGCACTGAAGCTTTCTTT
CDR3 protein: CASRPALWAGQGGTEAFF

V gene: TRBV6-2/TRBV6-3
D gene: .
clone size: .
J gene: TRBJ2-2
CDR3 DNA: TGTGCCAGCAGTCCCGGCCACAGGGTGCTCACCGGGGAGCTGTTTTTT
CDR3 protein: CASSPGHRVLTGELFF

V gene: TRBV21-1
D gene: .
clone size: .
J gene: TRBJ1-1
CDR3 DNA: TGTGCCAGCAGCAAAGCGCTAGGGGAACAGTCCCATGGCGAGGCGGACACTGAAGCTTTCTTT
CDR3 protein: CASSKALGEQSHGEADTEAFF

V gene: TRBV7-9
D gene: TRBD1
clone size: .
J gene: TRBJ1-6
CDR3 DNA: TGTGCCAGCAGCTTGGAGACAGGGGCGGCACCCCTCCACTTT
CDR3 protein: CASSLETGAAPLHF

V gene: TRBV18
D gene: .
clone size: .
J gene: TRBJ1-4
CDR3 DNA: TGTGCCAGCTCACCCCGGATCGGAGGGGAGACAACTAATGAAAAACTGTTTTTT
CDR3 protein: CASSPRIGGETTNEKLFF

V gene: TRBV7-3
D gene: .
clone size: .
J gene: TRBJ2-1
CDR3 DNA: TGTGCCAGCAGCTCTGGAGATGAGCAGTTCTTC
CDR3 protein: CASSSGDEQFF

V gene: TRBV10-2
D gene: TRBD2
clone size: .
J gene: TRBJ2-4
CDR3 DNA: TGCGCCAGCAGAGCGGGGGGCCCTAGTTCACAGTACTTC
CDR3 protein: CASRAGGPSSQYF

V gene: TRBV2
D gene: TRBD2
clone size: .
J gene: TRBJ2-7
CDR3 DNA: TGTGCCAGCAGGGCAAATCGGGGGGGCTACGAGCAGTACTTC
CDR3 protein: CASRANRGGYEQYF

V gene: TRBV7-6
D gene: .
clone size: .
J gene: TRBJ1-1
CDR3 DNA: TGTGCCAGCAGCTTCGGCGGGGGGGTCGGTACTGAAGCTTTCTTT
CDR3 protein: CASSFGGGVGTEAFF

V gene: TRBV5-6
D gene: .
clone size: .
J gene: TRBJ2-5
CDR3 DNA: TGTGCCAGCAGCTTCTGGAGGGTTCGGGAGACCCAGTACTTC
CDR3 protein: CASSFWRVRETQYF

V gene: TRBV4-1
D gene: TRBD2
clone size: few
J gene: TRBJ2-2
CDR3 DNA: TGCGCCAGCAGCCAAGATTCGCTAGCGGGGGGGGCGAGCACCGGGGAGCTGTTTTTT
CDR3 protein: CASSQDSLAGGASTGELFF

V gene: TRBV6-5
D gene: .
clone size: few
J gene: TRBJ2-7
CDR3 DNA: TGTGCCAGCAGCCCGGTTCCCTACGAGCAGTACTTC
CDR3 protein: CASSPVPYEQYF

V gene: TRBV27
D gene: .
clone size: .
J gene: TRBJ2-5
CDR3 DNA: TGTGCCAGCCAACTCTCGGGGACACAGTACCAAGAGACCCAGTACTTC
CDR3 protein: CASQLSGTQYQETQYF